The clone carrying this T cell receptor beta chain was picked up a small number of times. Its antigen is unidentified. V lost 7 bases, J lost 1 base, and 10 bases lay in between. CDR1 and CDR2 (germline): MDHEN, SYDVKM. The CDR3 covers 13 residues. The sample comes from a study of T cell repertoires in cytomegalovirus infection. Whole-study context: TCR beta signatures that were public indicated CMV infection and matching HLA type. Overall study results and limits: Summed frequency of shared TCR beta families picked out CMV carriers who also had the relevant HLA. The ex vivo response was dominated by HLA-C-restricted CMV-specific TCR beta clonotypes.

One entry per CDR3 protein results from TCRdb running MiXCR on the reads. The repertoire consists of approximately 100,000 distinct CDR3 sequences, with 23% occurring once and the leading ten covering about 39%. The sequenced sample consisted of CD8+ T cells from PBMCs. The TCR was taken from a human donor in good health (CMV status not recorded). Some clones in this sample may be carry-over from other donors' samples. The rearrangement uses TRBV28 and TRBJ2-5; D is unclear. CDR3 loop: CASTLSVQETQYF. CDR3 nucleotides: TGTGCCAGCACCCTTTCAGTCCAAGAGACCCAGTACTTC. Combining the CDR3 with reference TRBV28 and TRBJ2-5 gives the whole variable domain DVKVTQSSRYLVKRTGEKVFLECVQDMDHENMFWYRQDPGLGLRLIYFSYDVKMKEKGDIPEGYSVSREKKERFSLILESASTNQTSMYLCASTLSVQETQYFGPGTRLLVL.